A single sample is the source of the 9 T cell receptor beta chains below, sequenced in a study of tumor and adjacent non-tumor tissue in lung cancer. No cell sorting was done before RNA was extracted from the tissue. TCRbeta libraries were built with three rounds of nested PCR, modified from ARM-PCR. TCRdb fed the multiplex PCR reads into MiXCR, producing one record per CDR3 protein. The sample lists fewer than 120,000 distinct CDR3 sequences, over 75% occurring once. The sequencing sample was made of lung tumor tissue. The receptors shown here come from a man aged 65 to 79 with non-small cell lung cancer.

Points on this clonotype: One end of the junction varies from germline; a read error may be responsible. The chain is built from TRBV9 and TRBJ1-4; D is undetermined. This CDR3 comprises 15 residues. Looked up from germline, CDR1 is SGDLS and CDR2 is YYNGEE. This CDR3 reads CASSGSVSRSEKLFF. Written as DNA, the CDR3 is TGTGCCAGCAGCGGCTCGGTTTCCAGAAGTGAAAAACTGTTTTTC.

Notes on this clonotype: Germline and junction disagree at one end, which may indicate a read error. V usage is TRBV25-1 and J usage is TRBJ1-4, with D uncertain. This CDR3 has 18 residues. Per the germline V gene, CDR1 is MGHDK and CDR2 is SYGVNS. DNA for the CDR3: TGTGTCAGCAGTGAAAGGCTGGAGGGCTCAATCTCGAATGAAAAACTGTTTTTT. Its protein is CVSSERLEGSISNEKLFF. Looking up the rest from reference TRBV25-1 and TRBJ1-4 gives the full variable domain: EADIYQTPRYLVIGTGKKITLECSQTMGHDKMYWYQQDPGMELHLIHYSYGVNSTEKGDLSSESTVSRIRTEHFPLTLESARPSHTSQYLCVSSERLEGSISNEKLFFGSGTQLSVL.

This clonotype was detected ten times or more. The chain is built from TRBV28 and TRBJ2-5, with 12 nucleotides matching TRBD2. With 5 bases clipped from V and 2 bases from J, the junction kept 12 bases outside the gene matches. Germline assignment: CDR1 MDHEN and CDR2 SYDVKM. The CDR3 loop spans 18 amino acids. This CDR3 reads CASSLTSGRGPLQETQYF. CDR3 sequence (DNA): TGTGCCAGCAGTCTGACTAGCGGGAGAGGCCCCTTACAAGAGACCCAGTACTTC. Full variable domain (outside the CDR3, taken from reference TRBV28 and TRBJ2-5): DVKVTQSSRYLVKRTGEKVFLECVQDMDHENMFWYRQDPGLGLRLIYFSYDVKMKEKGDIPEGYSVSREKKERFSLILESASTNQTSMYLCASSLTSGRGPLQETQYFGPGTRLLVL.

V gene TRBV11-3 combines with J gene TRBJ2-1; TRBD2 matches 10 bases. The length of the CDR3 is 17 residues. The germline gives CDR1 SGHNT, CDR2 YENEEA. The V and J ends lost 6 bases and 4 bases, in that order; junction bases with no gene match: 12. The CDR3: CASSLLGTSVGYNEQFF. Here the CDR3 DNA reads TGTGCCAGCAGTCTCCTAGGGACTAGCGTGGGTTACAATGAGCAGTTCTTC.

This clonotype is categorized as medium-sized. This chain connects TRBV11-1 to TRBJ2-7; D may be TRBD2 (6 bases). This CDR3 contains 14 residues. Trimming took 2 bases from V and 2 from J, leaving 10 bases between them. Germline V lookup: CDR1 SGHAT, CDR2 FQDESV (reference sequence). CDR3 in DNA: TGTGCCAGCAGCTTAAGCGGGCCCACCTACGAGCAGTACTTC. Encoded protein: CASSLSGPTYEQYF.

About this clonotype itself: This may arise from a read error, as a much more abundant clone is one base away. This chain uses TRBV7-8 with TRBJ2-7; no definite D call. This CDR3 spans 13 amino acids. Germline CDR1 and CDR2: SGHVS and FQNEAQ. For the CDR3, the DNA is TGTGCCGGCAGCTTGGACGGTTCCTACGAGCAGTACTTC. Encoded protein: CAGSLDGSYEQYF.

Worth noting for this clonotype: The junction differs from germline at one of its ends, possibly a read error. The J gene is TRBJ2-3, the V gene TRBV6-6; 8 bases fit TRBD1. Germline V gene sequence: CDR1 MNHNY, CDR2 SVGAGI (reference sequence). This CDR3 region has 13 residues. CDR3 coding DNA: TGTGACAGCAGGACAGGGAGCACAGATACGCAATATTTT. This encodes CDSRTGSTDTQYF.

As concerns this clonotype: The CDR3 does not end in the conserved phenylalanine or tryptophan, so this is likely a read error. The DNA is left out, because the CDR3 cannot be placed on it with certainty; the CDR3 is given as TCRdb lists it. The J gene is TRBJ2-3, the V gene TRBV12-3 or TRBV12-4. The CDR3 is 11 residues long, ends included. This chain's CDR3 is CDSSIKDTQYI.

This clonotype was recorded only once. V gene TRBV11-2 combines with J gene TRBJ1-1; tentatively, D is TRBD1 (6 bases). Germline CDR1 reads SGHAT; CDR2 reads FQNNGV. The CDR3 totals 13 residues. DNA of the CDR3: TGTATCAGCAACTTAGGGACATCAGATAAACCTTTCTTT. Translated, it gives CISNLGTSDKPFF.